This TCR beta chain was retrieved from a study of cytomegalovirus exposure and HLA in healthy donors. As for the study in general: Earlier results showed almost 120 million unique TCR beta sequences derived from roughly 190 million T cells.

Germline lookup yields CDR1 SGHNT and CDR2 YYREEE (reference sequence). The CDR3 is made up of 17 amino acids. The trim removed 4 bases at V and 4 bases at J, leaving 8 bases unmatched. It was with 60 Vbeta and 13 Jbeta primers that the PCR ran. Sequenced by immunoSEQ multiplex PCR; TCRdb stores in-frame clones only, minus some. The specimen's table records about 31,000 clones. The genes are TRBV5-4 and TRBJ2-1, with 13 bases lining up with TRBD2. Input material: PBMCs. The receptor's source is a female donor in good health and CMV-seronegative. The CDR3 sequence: CASSKGLLAGGYNEQFF. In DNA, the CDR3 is TGTGCCAGCAGCAAAGGATTACTAGCGGGGGGGTACAATGAGCAGTTCTTC. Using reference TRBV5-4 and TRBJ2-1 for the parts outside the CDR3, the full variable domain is ETGVTQSPTHLIKTRGQQVTLRCSSQSGHNTVSWYQQALGQGPQFIFQYYREEENGRGNFPPRFSGLQFPNYSSELNVNALELDDSALYLCASSKGLLAGGYNEQFFGPGTRLTVL.